Listed below are T cell receptor beta chains from one sample, sequenced in a study of neurological immune-mediated disorders. From the 5' RACE reads, TCRdb called clonotypes with MiXCR, one entry per CDR3 protein. The sample lists 55,000 to 75,000 distinct CDR3 sequences; under 3% were seen once. The specimen sequenced was PBMCs. The origin of the receptors is a man aged 50 or older with multiple sclerosis. CDR3s include the opening cysteine and the closing phenylalanine or tryptophan. Each record gives: J gene, V gene, CDR3 protein.

J gene: TRBJ1-6; V gene: TRBV5-1; CDR3 protein: CASSWGTGNNSPLHF
J gene: TRBJ1-2; V gene: TRBV21-1; CDR3 protein: CASNDHSSPNYGYTF
J gene: TRBJ2-7; V gene: TRBV20-1; CDR3 protein: CSATEGSVGEQYF
J gene: TRBJ2-3; V gene: TRBV2; CDR3 protein: CASSEPLAGGIVTQYF
J gene: TRBJ1-1; V gene: TRBV10-2; CDR3 protein: CASSANTEAFF
J gene: TRBJ2-7; V gene: TRBV16; CDR3 protein: CASSTRQMEAKQYF
J gene: TRBJ2-2; V gene: TRBV12-3/TRBV12-4; CDR3 protein: CASSQGSGELFF
J gene: TRBJ1-5; V gene: TRBV6-6; CDR3 protein: CASSYISGQGAGYRDQPQHF
J gene: TRBJ1-6; V gene: TRBV5-1; CDR3 protein: CASSLDRDRANNSPLHF
J gene: TRBJ2-5; V gene: TRBV12-3/TRBV12-4; CDR3 protein: CASTGGTRGVETQYF
J gene: TRBJ1-1; V gene: TRBV11-2; CDR3 protein: CASRPLGYTFLGTEAFF
J gene: TRBJ2-3; V gene: TRBV12-3/TRBV12-4; CDR3 protein: CASSEKGASTDTQYF
J gene: TRBJ1-2; V gene: TRBV20-1; CDR3 protein: CSARQQGARKGYTF
J gene: TRBJ2-2; V gene: TRBV5-1; CDR3 protein: CASSSPTGLSNTGELFF
J gene: TRBJ1-4; V gene: TRBV6-5; CDR3 protein: CASSRPSDEKLFF
J gene: TRBJ1-1; V gene: TRBV7-2; CDR3 protein: CASSRDLLAEAFF
J gene: TRBJ1-2; V gene: TRBV11-2; CDR3 protein: CASSPGGPTYGYTF
J gene: TRBJ2-2; V gene: TRBV7-2; CDR3 protein: CATLQGARTGELFF
J gene: TRBJ2-5; V gene: TRBV7-8; CDR3 protein: CASSSRVQETQYF
J gene: TRBJ2-5; V gene: TRBV20-1; CDR3 protein: CSARDLWDSRTQYF
J gene: TRBJ2-7; V gene: TRBV7-2; CDR3 protein: CASSFRDGSYEQYF
J gene: TRBJ2-7; V gene: TRBV5-1; CDR3 protein: CASSLETAYEQYF
J gene: TRBJ1-1; V gene: TRBV5-1; CDR3 protein: CASSSPGGNTEAFF
J gene: TRBJ1-2; V gene: TRBV12-3/TRBV12-4; CDR3 protein: CASRQDLDYGYTF
J gene: TRBJ2-2; V gene: TRBV4-1; CDR3 protein: CASSVGTINTGELFF
J gene: TRBJ2-7; V gene: TRBV12-3/TRBV12-4; CDR3 protein: CASSLGVLGHEQYF
J gene: TRBJ2-1; V gene: TRBV5-1; CDR3 protein: CASSESRGYSYEQFF
J gene: TRBJ1-2; V gene: TRBV20-1; CDR3 protein: CSARNPRTGRDGYTF
J gene: TRBJ2-7; V gene: TRBV20-1; CDR3 protein: CSAREGTGGSHEQYF
J gene: TRBJ2-7; V gene: TRBV6-2/TRBV6-3; CDR3 protein: CASWPGAANYEQYF
J gene: TRBJ2-7; V gene: TRBV12-3/TRBV12-4; CDR3 protein: CASSPGQDRGVYEQYF
J gene: TRBJ2-1; V gene: TRBV5-1; CDR3 protein: CASSWLAGDNEQFF
J gene: TRBJ2-2; V gene: TRBV5-1; CDR3 protein: CASSRDMLNTGELFF
J gene: TRBJ2-2; V gene: TRBV2; CDR3 protein: CARTRASNTGELFF
J gene: TRBJ2-3; V gene: TRBV4-1; CDR3 protein: CASSQDAPLGGGGTDTQYF
J gene: TRBJ1-1; V gene: TRBV5-1; CDR3 protein: CASSPTVLHTEAFF
J gene: TRBJ1-3; V gene: TRBV6-5; CDR3 protein: CASSFTQGEAGNTIYF
J gene: TRBJ1-6; V gene: TRBV20-1; CDR3 protein: CSARVGANNSPLHF
J gene: TRBJ2-1; V gene: TRBV4-2; CDR3 protein: CASSPGSSGDNEQFF
J gene: TRBJ1-5; V gene: TRBV6-6; CDR3 protein: CASSTPGAPNQPQHF
J gene: TRBJ2-7; V gene: TRBV7-9; CDR3 protein: CASSSNRDTPRSEQYF
J gene: TRBJ2-7; V gene: TRBV16; CDR3 protein: CASSQSAGSYEQYF
J gene: TRBJ2-5; V gene: TRBV6-5; CDR3 protein: CASRGTPKETQYF
J gene: TRBJ2-1; V gene: TRBV18; CDR3 protein: CASSSAGNEQFF
J gene: TRBJ2-2; V gene: TRBV12-3/TRBV12-4; CDR3 protein: CASTARGRGTGELFF
J gene: TRBJ2-7; V gene: TRBV19; CDR3 protein: CASSTSPGYEQYF
J gene: TRBJ2-3; V gene: TRBV20-1; CDR3 protein: CSAKRRDPKADTQYF
J gene: TRBJ2-1; V gene: TRBV6-5; CDR3 protein: CASRLDINSYNEQFF
J gene: TRBJ2-5; V gene: TRBV5-6; CDR3 protein: CASSLARWGLKEETQYF
J gene: TRBJ2-7; V gene: TRBV4-1; CDR3 protein: CASSQDGQFPYEQYF
J gene: TRBJ2-2; V gene: TRBV6-4; CDR3 protein: CASSETGTSNTGELFF
J gene: TRBJ2-5; V gene: TRBV2; CDR3 protein: CASTAAQGGAETQYF
J gene: TRBJ1-6; V gene: TRBV7-8; CDR3 protein: CASSLVVSGNSPLHF
J gene: TRBJ2-1; V gene: TRBV3-1; CDR3 protein: CASSQDIMGIAAEQFF